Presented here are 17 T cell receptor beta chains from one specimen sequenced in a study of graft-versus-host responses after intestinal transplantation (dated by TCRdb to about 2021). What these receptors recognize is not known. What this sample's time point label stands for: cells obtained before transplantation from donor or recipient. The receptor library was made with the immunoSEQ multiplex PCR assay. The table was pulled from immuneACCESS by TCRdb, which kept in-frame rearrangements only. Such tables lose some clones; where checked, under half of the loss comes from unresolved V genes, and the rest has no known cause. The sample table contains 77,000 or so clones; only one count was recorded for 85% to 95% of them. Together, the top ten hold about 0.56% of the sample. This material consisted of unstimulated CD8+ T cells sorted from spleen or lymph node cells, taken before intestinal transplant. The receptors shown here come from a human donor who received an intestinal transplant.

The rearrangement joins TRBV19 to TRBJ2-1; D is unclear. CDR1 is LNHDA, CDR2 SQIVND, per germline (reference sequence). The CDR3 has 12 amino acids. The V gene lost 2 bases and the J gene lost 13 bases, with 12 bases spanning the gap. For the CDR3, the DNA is TGTGCCAGTAGTATAACGCCTCAGGTTCAGTTCTTC. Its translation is CASSITPQVQFF.

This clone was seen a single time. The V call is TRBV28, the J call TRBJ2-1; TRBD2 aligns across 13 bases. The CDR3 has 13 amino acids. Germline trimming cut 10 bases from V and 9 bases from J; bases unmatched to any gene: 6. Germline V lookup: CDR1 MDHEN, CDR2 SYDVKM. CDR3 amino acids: CATEGLAGLEQFF. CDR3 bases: TGTGCCACCGAGGGACTAGCGGGACTTGAGCAGTTCTTC.

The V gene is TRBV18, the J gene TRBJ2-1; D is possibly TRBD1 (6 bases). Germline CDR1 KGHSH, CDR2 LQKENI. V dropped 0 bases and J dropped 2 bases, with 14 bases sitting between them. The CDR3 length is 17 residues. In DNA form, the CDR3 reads TGTGCCAGCTCACCACCCGCCGTTGGACAGCCCTACAATGAGCAGTTCTTC. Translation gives CASSPPAVGQPYNEQFF.

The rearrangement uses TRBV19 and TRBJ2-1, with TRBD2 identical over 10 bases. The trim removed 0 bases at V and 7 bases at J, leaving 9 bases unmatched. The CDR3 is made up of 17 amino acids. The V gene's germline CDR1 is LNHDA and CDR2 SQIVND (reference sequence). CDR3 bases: TGTGCCAGTAGTATAGATCTATCTAGCGGGAGAATGAATGAGCAGTTCTTC. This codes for CASSIDLSSGRMNEQFF.

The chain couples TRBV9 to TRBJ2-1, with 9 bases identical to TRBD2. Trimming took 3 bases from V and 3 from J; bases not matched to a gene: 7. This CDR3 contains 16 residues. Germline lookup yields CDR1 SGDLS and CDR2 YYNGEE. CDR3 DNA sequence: TGTGCCAGCAGCGCCCGGACTAGCGAGTACTACAATGAGCAGTTCTTC. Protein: CASSARTSEYYNEQFF. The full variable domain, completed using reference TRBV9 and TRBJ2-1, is DSGVTQTPKHLITATGQRVTLRCSPRSGDLSVYWYQQSLDQGLQFLIQYYNGEERAKGNILERFSAQQFPDLHSELNLSSLELGDSALYFCASSARTSEYYNEQFFGPGTRLTVL.

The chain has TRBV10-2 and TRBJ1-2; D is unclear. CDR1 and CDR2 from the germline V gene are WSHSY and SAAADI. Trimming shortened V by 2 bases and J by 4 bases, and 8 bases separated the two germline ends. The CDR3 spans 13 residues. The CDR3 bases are TGCGCCAGCAGTGAGGGCGTGACCTATGGCTACACCTTC. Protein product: CASSEGVTYGYTF.

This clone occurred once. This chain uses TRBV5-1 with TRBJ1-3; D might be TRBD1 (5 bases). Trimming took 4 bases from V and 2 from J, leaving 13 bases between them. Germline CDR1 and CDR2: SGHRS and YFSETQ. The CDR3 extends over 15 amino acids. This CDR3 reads CASSLSTEPGNTIYF. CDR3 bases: TGCGCCAGCAGCCTATCGACAGAACCTGGAAACACCATATATTTT. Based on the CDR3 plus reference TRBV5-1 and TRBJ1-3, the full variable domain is KAGVTQTPRYLIKTRGQQVTLSCSPISGHRSVSWYQQTPGQGLQFLFEYFSETQRNKGNFPGRFSGRQFSNSRSEMNVSTLELGDSALYLCASSLSTEPGNTIYFGEGSWLTVV.

Here the CDR3 DNA reads TGTGCCAGCAACTTAGCCTACGACGAGCAGTACTTC. This gives the protein CASNLAYDEQYF. This chain uses TRBV28 with TRBJ2-7; D uncertain. Trimming stripped 7 bases from V and 5 bases from J, with 12 bases between. The CDR3 loop spans 12 amino acids. Germline CDR1 MDHEN, CDR2 SYDVKM. Based on the CDR3 plus reference TRBV28 and TRBJ2-7, the full variable domain is DVKVTQSSRYLVKRTGEKVFLECVQDMDHENMFWYRQDPGLGLRLIYFSYDVKMKEKGDIPEGYSVSREKKERFSLILESASTNQTSMYLCASNLAYDEQYFGPGTRLTVT.

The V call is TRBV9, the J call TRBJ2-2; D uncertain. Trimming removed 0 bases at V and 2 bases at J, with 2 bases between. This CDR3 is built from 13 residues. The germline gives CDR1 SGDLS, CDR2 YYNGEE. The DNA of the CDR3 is TGTGCCAGCAGCGTAGGAAACACCGGGGAGCTGTTTTTT. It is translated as CASSVGNTGELFF.

The DNA for the CDR3 is TGCGCCAGCAGCTTACGTCTGAACACCGGGGAGCTGTTTTTT. Its translation is CASSLRLNTGELFF. V and J are TRBV4-1 and TRBJ2-2; no firm D call. The V and J ends lost 5 bases and 1 base respectively, with 8 bases between them. The germline V gene has CDR1 MGHRA and CDR2 YSYEKL. The CDR3 totals 14 residues.

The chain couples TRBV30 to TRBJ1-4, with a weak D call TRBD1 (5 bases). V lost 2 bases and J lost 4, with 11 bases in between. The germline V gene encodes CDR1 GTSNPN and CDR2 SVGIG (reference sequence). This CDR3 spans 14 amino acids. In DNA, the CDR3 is TGTGCCTGGAGTCCGGGGACGGGTAATGAAAAACTGTTTTTT. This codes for CAWSPGTGNEKLFF. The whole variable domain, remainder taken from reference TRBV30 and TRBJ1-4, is SQTIHQWPATLVQPVGSPLSLECTVEGTSNPNLYWYRQAAGRGLQLLFYSVGIGQISSEVPQNLSASRPQDRQFILSSKKLLLSDSGFYLCAWSPGTGNEKLFFGSGTQLSVL.

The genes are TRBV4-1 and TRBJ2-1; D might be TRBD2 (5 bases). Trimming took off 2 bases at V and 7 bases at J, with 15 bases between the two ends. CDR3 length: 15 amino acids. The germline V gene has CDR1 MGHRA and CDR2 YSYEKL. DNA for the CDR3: TGCGCCAGCAGCCAATCATCCGCTAGCCCTAATGAGCAGTTCTTC. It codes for CASSQSSASPNEQFF.

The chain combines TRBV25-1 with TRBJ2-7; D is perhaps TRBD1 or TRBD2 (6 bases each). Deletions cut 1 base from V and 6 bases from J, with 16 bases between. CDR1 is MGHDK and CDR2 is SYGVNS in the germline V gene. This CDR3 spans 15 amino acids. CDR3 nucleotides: TGTGCCAGCAGTGAATTTATGTTGGGGGGCGGCGAGCAGTACTTC. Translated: CASSEFMLGGGEQYF.

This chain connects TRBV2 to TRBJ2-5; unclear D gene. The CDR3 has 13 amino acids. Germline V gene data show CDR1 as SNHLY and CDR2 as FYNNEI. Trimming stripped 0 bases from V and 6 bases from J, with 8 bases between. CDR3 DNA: TGTGCCAGCAGTGAAGCCCCCAGGCAGACCCAGTACTTC. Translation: CASSEAPRQTQYF.

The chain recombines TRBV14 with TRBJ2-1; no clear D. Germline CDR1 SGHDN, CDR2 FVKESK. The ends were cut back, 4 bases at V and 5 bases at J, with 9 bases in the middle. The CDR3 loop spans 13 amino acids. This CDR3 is CASSLTFDNEQFF. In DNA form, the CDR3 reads TGTGCCAGCAGCCTGACCTTTGACAATGAGCAGTTCTTC.

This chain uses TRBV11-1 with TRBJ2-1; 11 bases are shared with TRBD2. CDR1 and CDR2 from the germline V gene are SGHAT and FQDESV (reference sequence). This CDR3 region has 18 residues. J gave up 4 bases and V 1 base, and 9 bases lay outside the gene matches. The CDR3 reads CASSLVAGGAERYNEQFF. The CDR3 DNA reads TGTGCCAGCAGCTTAGTAGCGGGGGGGGCTGAGAGGTACAATGAGCAGTTCTTC.

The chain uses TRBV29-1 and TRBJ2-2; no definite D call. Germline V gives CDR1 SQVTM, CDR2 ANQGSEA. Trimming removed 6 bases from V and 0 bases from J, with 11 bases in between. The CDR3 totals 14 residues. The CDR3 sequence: CSVPLGPNTGELFF. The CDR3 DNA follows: TGCAGCGTGCCCCTGGGCCCGAACACCGGGGAGCTGTTTTTT.